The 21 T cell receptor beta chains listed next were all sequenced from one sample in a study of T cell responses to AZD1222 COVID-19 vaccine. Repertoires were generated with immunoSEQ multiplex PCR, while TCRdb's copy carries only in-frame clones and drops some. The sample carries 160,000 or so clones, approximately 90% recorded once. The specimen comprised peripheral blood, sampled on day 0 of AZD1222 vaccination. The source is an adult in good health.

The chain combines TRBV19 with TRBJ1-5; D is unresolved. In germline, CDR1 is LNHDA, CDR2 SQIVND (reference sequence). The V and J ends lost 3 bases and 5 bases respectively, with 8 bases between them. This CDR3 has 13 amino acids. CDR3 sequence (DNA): TGTGCCAGTAGTATCCCAGGTGATCAGCCCCAGCATTTT. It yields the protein CASSIPGDQPQHF.

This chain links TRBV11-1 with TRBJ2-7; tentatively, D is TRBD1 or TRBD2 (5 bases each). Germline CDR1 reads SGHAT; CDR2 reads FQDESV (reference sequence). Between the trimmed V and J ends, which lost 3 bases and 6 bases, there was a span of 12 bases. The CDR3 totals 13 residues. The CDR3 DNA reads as TGTGCCAGCAGCTTCGGGACGGGGTTCGAGCAGTACTTC. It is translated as CASSFGTGFEQYF.

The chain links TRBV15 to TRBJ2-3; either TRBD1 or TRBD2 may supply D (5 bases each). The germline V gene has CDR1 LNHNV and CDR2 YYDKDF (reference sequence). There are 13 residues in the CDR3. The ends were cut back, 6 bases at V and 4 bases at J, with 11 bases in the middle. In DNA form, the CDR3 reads TGTGCCACCAGTCGGGACCCACCAGATACGCAGTATTTT. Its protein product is CATSRDPPDTQYF.

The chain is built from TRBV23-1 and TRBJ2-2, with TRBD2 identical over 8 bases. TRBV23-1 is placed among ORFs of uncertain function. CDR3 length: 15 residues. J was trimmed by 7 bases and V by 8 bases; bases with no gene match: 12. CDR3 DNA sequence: TGCGCCAGCCGCCGGGAGGGAGGGCCGGACGGGGAGCTGTTTTTT. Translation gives CASRREGGPDGELFF.

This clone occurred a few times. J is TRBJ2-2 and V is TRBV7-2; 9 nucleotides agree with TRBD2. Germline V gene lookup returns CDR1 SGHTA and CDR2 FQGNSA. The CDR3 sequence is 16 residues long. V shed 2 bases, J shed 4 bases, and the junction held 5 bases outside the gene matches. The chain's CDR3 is CASSLWGLAGTGELFF. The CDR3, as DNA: TGTGCCAGCAGCTTATGGGGACTAGCAGGCACCGGGGAGCTGTTTTTT.

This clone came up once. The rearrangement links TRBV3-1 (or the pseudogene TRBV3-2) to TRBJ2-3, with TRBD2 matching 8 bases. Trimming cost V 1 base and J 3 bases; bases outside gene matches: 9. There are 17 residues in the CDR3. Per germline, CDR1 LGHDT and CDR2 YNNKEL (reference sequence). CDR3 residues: CASSQVKTGGPTDTQYF. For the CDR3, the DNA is TGTGCCAGCAGCCAAGTCAAAACGGGAGGGCCTACAGATACGCAGTATTTT.

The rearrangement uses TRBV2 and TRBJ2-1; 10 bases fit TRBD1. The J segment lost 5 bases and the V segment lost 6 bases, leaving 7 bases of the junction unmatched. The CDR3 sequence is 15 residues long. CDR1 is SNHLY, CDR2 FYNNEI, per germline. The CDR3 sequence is CASSRDRGSHNEQFF. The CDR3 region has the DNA TGTGCCAGCAGCCGGGACAGGGGATCTCACAATGAGCAGTTCTTC.

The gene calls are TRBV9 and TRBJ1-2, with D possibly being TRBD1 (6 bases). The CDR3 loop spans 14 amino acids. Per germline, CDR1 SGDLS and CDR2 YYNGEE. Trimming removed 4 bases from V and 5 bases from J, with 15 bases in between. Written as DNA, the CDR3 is TGTGCCAGCAGCCACCCCGGGACACTGTATGGCTACACCTTC. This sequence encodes CASSHPGTLYGYTF.

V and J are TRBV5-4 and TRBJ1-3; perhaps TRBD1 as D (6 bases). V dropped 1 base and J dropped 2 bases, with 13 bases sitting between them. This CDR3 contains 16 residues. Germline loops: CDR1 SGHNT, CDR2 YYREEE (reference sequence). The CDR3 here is CASSLTGNPTGNTIYF. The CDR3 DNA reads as TGTGCCAGCAGCTTGACAGGGAATCCTACTGGAAACACCATATATTTT.

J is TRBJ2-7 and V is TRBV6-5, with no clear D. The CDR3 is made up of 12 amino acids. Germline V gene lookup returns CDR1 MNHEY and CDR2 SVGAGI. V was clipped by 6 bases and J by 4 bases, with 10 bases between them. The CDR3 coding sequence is TGTGCCAGCAGGGGCCAACTATACGAGCAGTACTTC. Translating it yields CASRGQLYEQYF.

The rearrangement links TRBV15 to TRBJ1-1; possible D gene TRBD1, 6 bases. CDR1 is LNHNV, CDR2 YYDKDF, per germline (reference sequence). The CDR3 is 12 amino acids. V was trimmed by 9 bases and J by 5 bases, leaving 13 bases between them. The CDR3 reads CATRKGGTEAFF. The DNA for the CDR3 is TGTGCCACGAGAAAGGGGGGTACTGAAGCTTTCTTT.

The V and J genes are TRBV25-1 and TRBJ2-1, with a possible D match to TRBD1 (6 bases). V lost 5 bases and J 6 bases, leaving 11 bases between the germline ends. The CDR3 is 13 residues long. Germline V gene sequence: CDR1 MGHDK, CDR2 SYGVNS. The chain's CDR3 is CASSRSGVNEQFF. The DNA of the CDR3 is TGTGCCAGCAGTCGTTCAGGGGTCAATGAGCAGTTCTTC.

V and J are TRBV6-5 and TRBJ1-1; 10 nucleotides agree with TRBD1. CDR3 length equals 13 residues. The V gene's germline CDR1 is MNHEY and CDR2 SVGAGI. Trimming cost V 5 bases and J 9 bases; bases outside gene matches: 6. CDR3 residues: CASSPGQGGKAFF. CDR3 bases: TGTGCCAGCAGTCCAGGACAGGGGGGAAAAGCTTTCTTT.

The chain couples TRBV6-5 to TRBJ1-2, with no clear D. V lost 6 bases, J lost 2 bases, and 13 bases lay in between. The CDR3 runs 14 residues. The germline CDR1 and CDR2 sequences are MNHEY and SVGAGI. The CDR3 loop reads CASSDRTGNYGYTF. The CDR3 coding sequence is TGTGCCAGCAGCGATCGGACGGGAAACTATGGCTACACCTTC.

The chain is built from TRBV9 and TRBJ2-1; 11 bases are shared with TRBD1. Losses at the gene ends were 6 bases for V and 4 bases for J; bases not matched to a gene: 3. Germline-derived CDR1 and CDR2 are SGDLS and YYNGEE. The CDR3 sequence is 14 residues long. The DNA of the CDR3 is TGTGCCAGCACCGGACAGGGGGCTTACAATGAGCAGTTCTTC. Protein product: CASTGQGAYNEQFF.

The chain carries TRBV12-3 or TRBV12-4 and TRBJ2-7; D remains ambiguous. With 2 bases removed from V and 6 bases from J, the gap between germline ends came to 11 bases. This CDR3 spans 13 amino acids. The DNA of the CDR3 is TGTGCCAGCAGTTTAAGAGCCGGCCTCGAGCAGTACTTC. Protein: CASSLRAGLEQYF.

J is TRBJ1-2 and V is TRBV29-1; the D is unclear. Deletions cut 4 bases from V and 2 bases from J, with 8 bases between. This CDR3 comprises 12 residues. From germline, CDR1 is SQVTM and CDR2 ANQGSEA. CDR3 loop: CSVGAGNYGYTF. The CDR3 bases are TGCAGCGTTGGGGCAGGCAACTATGGCTACACCTTC.

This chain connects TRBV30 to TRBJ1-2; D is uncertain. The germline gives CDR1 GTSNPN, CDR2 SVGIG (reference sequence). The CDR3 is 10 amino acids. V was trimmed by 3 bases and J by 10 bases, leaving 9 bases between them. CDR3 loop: CAWSSGSYTF. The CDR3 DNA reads TGTGCCTGGAGCTCAGGTTCCTACACCTTC.

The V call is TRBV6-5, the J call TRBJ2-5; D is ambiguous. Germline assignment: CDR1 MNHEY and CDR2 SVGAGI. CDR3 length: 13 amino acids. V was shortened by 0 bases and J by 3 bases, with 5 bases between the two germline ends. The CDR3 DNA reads TGTGCCAGCAGTTACTCAGGGAAAGAGACCCAGTACTTC. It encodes CASSYSGKETQYF.

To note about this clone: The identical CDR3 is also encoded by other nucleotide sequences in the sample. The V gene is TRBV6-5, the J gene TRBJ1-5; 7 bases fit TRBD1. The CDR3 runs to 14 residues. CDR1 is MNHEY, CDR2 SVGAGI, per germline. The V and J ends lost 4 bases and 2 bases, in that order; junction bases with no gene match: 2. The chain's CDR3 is CASSLGGGNQPQHF. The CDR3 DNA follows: TGTGCCAGCAGTTTAGGGGGCGGCAATCAGCCCCAGCATTTT.

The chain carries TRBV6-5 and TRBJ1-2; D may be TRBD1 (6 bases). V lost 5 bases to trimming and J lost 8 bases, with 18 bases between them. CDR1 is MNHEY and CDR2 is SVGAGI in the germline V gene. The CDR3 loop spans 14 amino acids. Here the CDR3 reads CASSRFDRRDGYTF. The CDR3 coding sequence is TGTGCCAGCAGTAGGTTCGACAGGCGTGACGGCTACACCTTC.